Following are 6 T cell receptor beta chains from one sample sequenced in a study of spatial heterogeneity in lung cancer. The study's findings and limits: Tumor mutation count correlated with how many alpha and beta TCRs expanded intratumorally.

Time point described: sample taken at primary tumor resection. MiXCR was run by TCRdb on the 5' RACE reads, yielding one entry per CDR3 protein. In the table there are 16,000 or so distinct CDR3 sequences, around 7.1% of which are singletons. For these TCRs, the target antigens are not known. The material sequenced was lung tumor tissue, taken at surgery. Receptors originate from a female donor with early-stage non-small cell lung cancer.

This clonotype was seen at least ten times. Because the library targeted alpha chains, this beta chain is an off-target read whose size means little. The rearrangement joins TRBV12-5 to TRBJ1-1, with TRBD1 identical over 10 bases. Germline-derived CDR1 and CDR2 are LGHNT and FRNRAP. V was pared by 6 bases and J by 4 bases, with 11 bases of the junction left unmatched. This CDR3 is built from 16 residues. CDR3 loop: CASGLRRQGAFTEAFF. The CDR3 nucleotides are TGTGCTAGTGGCCTTAGAAGACAGGGGGCGTTCACTGAAGCTTTCTTT.

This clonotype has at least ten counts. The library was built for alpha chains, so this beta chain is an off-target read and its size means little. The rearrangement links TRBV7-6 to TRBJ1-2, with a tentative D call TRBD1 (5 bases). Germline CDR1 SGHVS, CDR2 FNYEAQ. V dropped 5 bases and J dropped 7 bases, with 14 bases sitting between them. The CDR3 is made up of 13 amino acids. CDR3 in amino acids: CASSRGGNGGYTF. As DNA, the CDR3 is TGTGCCAGCAGCCGTGGGGGAAACGGTGGCTACACCTTC.

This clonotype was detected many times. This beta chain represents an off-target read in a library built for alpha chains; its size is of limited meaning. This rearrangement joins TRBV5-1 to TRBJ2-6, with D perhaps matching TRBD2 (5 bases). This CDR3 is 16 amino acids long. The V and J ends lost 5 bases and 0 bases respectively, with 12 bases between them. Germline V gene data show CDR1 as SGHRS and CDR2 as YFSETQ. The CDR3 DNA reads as TGCGCCAGCAGTGTCACCGCGGGCTCTGGGGCCAACGTCCTGACTTTC. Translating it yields CASSVTAGSGANVLTF.

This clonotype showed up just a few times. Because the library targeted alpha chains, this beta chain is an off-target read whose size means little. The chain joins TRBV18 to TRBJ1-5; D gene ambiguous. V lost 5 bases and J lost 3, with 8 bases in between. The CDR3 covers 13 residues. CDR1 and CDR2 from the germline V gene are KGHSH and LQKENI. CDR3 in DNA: TGTGCCAGCTCAGGGCAGTACAATCAGCCCCAGCATTTT. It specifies CASSGQYNQPQHF.

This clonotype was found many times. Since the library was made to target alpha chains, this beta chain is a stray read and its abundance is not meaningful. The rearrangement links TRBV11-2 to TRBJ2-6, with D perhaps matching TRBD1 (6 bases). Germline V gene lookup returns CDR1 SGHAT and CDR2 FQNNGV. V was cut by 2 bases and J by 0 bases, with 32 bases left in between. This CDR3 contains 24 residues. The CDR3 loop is CASSLTGLRRTGPPASSGANVLTF. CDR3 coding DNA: TGTGCCAGCAGCTTAACGGGGCTAAGGCGTACAGGGCCCCCTGCCTCCTCTGGGGCCAACGTCCTGACTTTC.

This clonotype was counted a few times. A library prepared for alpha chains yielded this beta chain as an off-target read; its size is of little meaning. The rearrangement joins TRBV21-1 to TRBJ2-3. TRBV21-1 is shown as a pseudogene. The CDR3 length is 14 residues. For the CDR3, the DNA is TGTGCCAGCAGCAAGCCAACTTTGAGGATGGCGCAGTATTTT. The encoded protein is CASSKPTLRMAQYF.